Below, 5 T cell receptor beta chains from the same sample are listed, as sequenced in a study of T cells and Merkel cell carcinoma outcomes. TCRdb's copy holds only in-frame clones and misses some; the assay was immunoSEQ multiplex PCR. The profile shows about 19,000 clones, roughly four fifths of them singletons. The source material was tumor tissue from Merkel cell carcinoma. The receptors were gathered from a human donor with Merkel cell carcinoma.

This clone was detected only once. V and J are TRBV5-6 and TRBJ2-3; D tentatively reads TRBD1 or TRBD2 (6 bases each). The V end lost 6 bases, the J end lost 5 bases, and 19 bases lay between the germline ends. CDR1 and CDR2 from the germline V gene are SGHDT and YYEEEE. The CDR3 is made up of 15 amino acids. The CDR3 loop is CASNLEGVTRDTQYF. The CDR3 DNA reads as TGTGCCAGCAACCTGGAGGGGGTTACACGAGATACGCAGTATTTT.

The count of this clone is one. As DNA, the CDR3 is TGCGCCAGCAGCTTGGTAGTAGCGGGGGGGGTAGCCAAAAACATTCAGTACTTC. Translating it yields CASSLVVAGGVAKNIQYF. The V and J genes are TRBV5-1 and TRBJ2-4; 11 nucleotides match TRBD2. With 0 bases clipped from V and 0 bases from J, the junction kept 5 bases outside the gene matches. This CDR3 contains 18 residues. Per the germline V gene, CDR1 is SGHRS and CDR2 is YFSETQ.

V is TRBV7-9 and J is TRBJ1-5, with D uncertain. The CDR3 spans 15 residues. Trimming removed 6 bases from V and 3 bases from J, with 15 bases in between. In germline, CDR1 is SEHNR, CDR2 FQNEAQ (reference sequence). The CDR3: CASSNSANLNQPQHF. CDR3 coding DNA: TGTGCCAGCAGTAACTCAGCTAACCTCAATCAGCCCCAGCATTTT.

The CDR3 sequence is CASSQNYEQYF. Written as DNA, the CDR3 is TGCGCCAGCAGTCAAAATTACGAGCAGTACTTC. V gene TRBV23-1 combines with J gene TRBJ2-7; no clear D. TRBV23-1 is an open reading frame, and its role is uncertain. This CDR3 contains 11 residues. V dropped 2 bases and J dropped 4 bases, with 3 bases sitting between them.

This chain links TRBV11-2 with TRBJ2-7; TRBD1 might be the D (6 bases). Trimming took 5 bases from V and 4 from J, leaving 15 bases between them. The CDR3 spans 14 residues. Per germline, CDR1 SGHAT and CDR2 FQNNGV. In DNA form, the CDR3 reads TGTGCCAGCAGCGCCTACGAGACAGGTTACGAGCAGTACTTC. This gives the protein CASSAYETGYEQYF.